This TCR beta chain was profiled in a study of blood T cells in healthy people across ages. Study findings and constraints: Naive CD4+ cell counts and diversity both ran higher in long-lived than in aged donors. Age advanced and TCR beta diversity per million T cells fell, roughly linearly.

For the second PCR, which ran for 7 to 11 cycles, a sample-barcoded 5' primer and a J-beta primer mix were used. TCRdb analysed the 5' RACE reads with MiXCR anew, one entry per CDR3 protein. The sample carries about 1.6 million distinct CDR3 sequences, about 31% recorded once. For this clonotype: Its antigen is undetermined.

Total RNA, at least 5 micrograms per sample, came from PBMCs. The germline V gene has CDR1 SGDLS and CDR2 YYNGEE. J lost 0 bases, V lost 0 bases, and 6 bases had no gene match. The CDR3 extends over 16 amino acids. The J gene is TRBJ2-7, the V gene TRBV9; 7 bases match TRBD2. This sequence originates from a woman younger than 45 in good health. Sample: blood. The CDR3 DNA is TGTGCCAGCAGCGTAGGTACTAGCGAGAGCTCCTACGAGCAGTACTTC. Translated: CASSVGTSESSYEQYF.